This T cell receptor (beta chain) emerged from a study of OX40 agonist ivuxolimab in advanced cancers. The study's findings and limits: By week 6 at 0.1 to 3.0 mg/kg, blood CD4+ and CD8+ T cells had expanded clonally.

The germline V gene has CDR1 WSHSY and CDR2 SAAADI. The CDR3 has 15 residues. The trim removed 8 bases at V and 7 bases at J, leaving 12 bases unmatched. Autoimmune disease history or systemic immunosuppression led to patient exclusion. The assay was immunoSEQ multiplex PCR, and TCRdb's table has in-frame clones only and misses some. The sample records 100,000 or so clones, approximately 94% being singletons. Details on this clone: Its antigen is currently unknown.

The source is an adult with an advanced solid tumor such as melanoma, head and neck, liver or kidney cancer. This chain joins TRBV10-2 and TRBJ2-1, with 9 bases aligning to TRBD1. Sequencing used CD4+ or CD8+ T cells sorted from blood, obtained in a trial of the OX40 agonist ivuxolimab. CDR3 coding DNA: TGCGCCAGCGTCCAGGACAGGGGCGGGAGAAATGAGCAGTTCTTC. The encoded protein is CASVQDRGGRNEQFF.